Sequencing of this T cell receptor beta chain was carried out in a study of shared clonotypes between healthy human individuals (dated by TCRdb to the early 2020s). With respect to the entire study: The cohort included three men and two women between 18 and 49 years of age. Per donor, three plates each were used for CD4 naive and CD4 memory, two for CD8 naive, and one for CD8 memory. To estimate repertoire size and how much clonotype sharing occurs between individuals, the study deeply sequenced the blood TCR repertoires of several healthy adults. To increase sequencing depth and limit assay-specific biases, TCR repertoire library preparation and sequencing were carried out by different laboratories using diverse techniques. Between about 0.94 and 10 billion PBMCs per donor were obtained by leukapheresis. Findings and caveats that apply to the study as a whole: Pairwise subsampling led to the expectation that sequencing depth would affect the degree of clonotype sharing among donors. The small number of donors limited the genetic and exposure-history diversity represented. Estimated clonotype richness was generally larger for naive than for memory subsets. Higher generation probabilities were observed for clonotypes shared by all four sorted-subset donors than for non-shared clonotypes. Sharing across a few donors was observed for approximately 4.6% of naive CD4, over 3% of naive CD8, 2% to 2.5% of memory CD4, and around 0.42% of memory CD8 clonotypes. Incomplete sequencing was indicated by rarefaction of sorted-subset datasets, despite the large sequencing depth. Sampling was restricted to blood, and TCR repertoires in tissues likely differ from the TCR repertoires found in blood.

Taken from cysteine to phenylalanine, the CDR3 has 16 residues. The kept DNA is CDR3 alone, 48 bases in frame from the first base. Trimming costs V 4 bases and J 6 bases, and their ends lie 19 bases apart. CDR1 and CDR2 are read off the germline V gene as SGHVS and FQNEAQ. TCR CDR3 regions were amplified from genomic DNA by multiplex PCR using the deep immunoSEQ assay. Extracted genomic DNA from each cell subset was spread evenly across all wells of several immunoSEQ 96-well plates, with each plate serving as a replicate. Each replicate PCR for sorted subsets received about 0.2 ug genomic DNA, equal to tens of thousands of T cell genomes. The purified libraries were quantified using a Qubit 3.0 fluorometer, sized with a Bioanalyzer 2100, and then quantified again using the KAPA Library Quantification kit. Every immunoSEQ 96-well plate was sequenced on a dedicated single-read 150-cycle Illumina NextSeq 550 flow cell. On the authors' methods: Because only junctional sequences without quality scores were contained in the immunoSEQ output, filtering matching that applied to full-length reads could not be performed. To assign V/J genes and CDR3, sequences were annotated using PyIR, a Python wrapper for IgBLAST v1.9, with IMGT germline references. Reads were removed for weak V/J assignments (E-value above 1e-6), missing CDR3, stop codons, out-of-frame junctions, or ambiguous translated residues. A V3J clonotype was defined by an identical inferred V gene, J gene, and CDR3 amino acid sequence. The percentage overlap between two repertoires was calculated by dividing the number of shared unique clonotypes by the size of the smaller repertoire. RTK rarefaction, the Chao1 estimator, and Recon v2.1 estimates of unobserved clonotypes were used to assess repertoire richness. OLGA was used to compute generation probabilities for all TCRbeta clonotypes that the gDNA method yielded from a handful of donors. TCRdb retrieved this table from immuneACCESS and kept in-frame rearrangements only. Not all clones are present; in checked studies, unresolved V genes account for under half, and no reason is known for the remainder. That table is the source of V, J and clone size, and D and trimming were worked out from the DNA. The sample yields hundreds of thousands of clones; about 97% were counted once. The ten largest clones capture around 0.06% of the sample.

On this clone: Its recognized antigen is unknown. The sample holds no much larger clone one base away, and base qualities are not on file.

The donors were healthy, HIV-negative adults who had no recently reported acute infections or vaccinations. Every donor was a Caucasian adult living in Nashville, Tennessee, USA. Magnetic negative selection was used to enrich CD4+ T cells, after which naive cells were positively selected on CD45RA and the negative fraction became the memory subset. Blood was collected by leukapheresis, and PBMCs were isolated by Ficoll-Histopaque density gradient centrifugation and then cryopreserved in liquid nitrogen vapor phase. Purity and quantity of every magnetically sorted T cell population were checked by analytical flow cytometry. From each sorted fraction, genomic DNA was isolated and quantified by UV absorbance on a Nanodrop 2000c.

The receptor comes from a woman in her 30s in good health. Sequenced: naive CD4+ T cells sorted from blood. Sample cell subset or site, as interpreted from the label and publication: CD45RA+ positively selected. The chain is assembled from TRBV7-8 and TRBJ2-1, with the D assignment possibly TRBD1 or TRBD2, given 7 matching bases for each. The base sequence is TGTGCCAGCAGCTCCCTACGGGGGAGGGGGCCCAATGAGCAGTTCTTC. It specifies CASSSLRGRGPNEQFF.